A single T cell receptor beta chain is shown here with its context. Its specificity is not known. The sample comes from a study of beta chain features in type 1 diabetes. Study-wide findings and caveats: The study found fewer insertions and more deletions at VDJ junctions in type 1 diabetes patients.

Trimming pared 2 bases from V and 0 bases from J, leaving 8 bases between. The CDR3 runs to 14 residues. Per the germline V gene, CDR1 is SGHDT and CDR2 is YYEEEE. Every isolated RNA sample was fully reverse transcribed, so sequencing captured expressed TCRB transcripts. Some clones are missing from TCRdb's copy, which holds only in-frame ones; the method was immunoSEQ multiplex PCR. The sample lists hundreds of thousands of clones; approximately 10% were seen once. The genes are TRBV5-6 and TRBJ2-5, with D possibly matching TRBD1 (5 bases). Sequenced material: naive CD4+ T cells from blood. This sequence was found in a woman in her thirties in good health. In DNA form, the CDR3 reads TGTGCCAGCAGCTTACCGACAGACCAAGAGACCCAGTACTTC. Amino acid sequence: CASSLPTDQETQYF.